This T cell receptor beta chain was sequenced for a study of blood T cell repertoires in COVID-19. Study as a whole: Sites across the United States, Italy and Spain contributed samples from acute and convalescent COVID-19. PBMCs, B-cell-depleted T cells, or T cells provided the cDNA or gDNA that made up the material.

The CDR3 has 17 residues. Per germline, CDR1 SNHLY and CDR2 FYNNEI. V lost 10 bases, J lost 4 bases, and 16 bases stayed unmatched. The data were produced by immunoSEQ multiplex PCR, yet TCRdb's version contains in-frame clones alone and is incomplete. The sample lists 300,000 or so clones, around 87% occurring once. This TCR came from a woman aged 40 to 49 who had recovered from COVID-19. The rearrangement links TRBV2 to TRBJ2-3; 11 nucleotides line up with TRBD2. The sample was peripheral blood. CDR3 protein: CAIRGGLADENSDTQYF. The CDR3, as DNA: TGTGCCATCCGAGGGGGACTAGCGGACGAGAACTCAGATACGCAGTATTTT.